This passage covers 24 T cell receptor beta chains from one sample sequenced in a study of CD8 T cells in ankylosing spondylitis. Study-wide results and caveats: One TCR beta motif, made up of several highly homologous variants, appeared characteristic of ankylosing spondylitis blood.

MiXCR, run by TCRdb on the 5' RACE reads, gives a single entry per CDR3 protein. The repertoire has approximately 440,000 distinct CDR3 sequences, about 15% of them found once; the top ten carry approximately 1%. For these receptors, no antigen is known. Sequences were obtained from blood, either unsorted or a sorted T cell fraction (not recorded which). These TCRs come from a male donor with ankylosing spondylitis.

This clonotype was counted only a few times. The rearrangement links TRBV20-1 to TRBJ2-1; D possibly uses TRBD1 or TRBD2 (5 bases each). Trimming removed 6 bases at V and 6 bases at J, with 12 bases between. The CDR3 spans 12 residues. CDR1 and CDR2 from the germline V gene are DFQATT and SNEGSKA (reference sequence). CDR3 nucleotide sequence: TGCAGTGCCAGTGGGGGACCCAATGAGCAGTTCTTC. This encodes CSASGGPNEQFF.

The chain couples TRBV28 to TRBJ2-5; 10 positions match TRBD1. The CDR3 runs 16 residues. Trimming took 4 bases from V and 4 from J; bases not matched to a gene: 9. The germline V gene encodes CDR1 MDHEN and CDR2 SYDVKM. CDR3 DNA: TGTGCCAGCAGTTCCCCCCCGGGACAGGGGACAGAGACCCAGTACTTC. Translation gives CASSSPPGQGTETQYF.

In its sample, this clonotype was seen once. The V gene is TRBV6-1, the J gene TRBJ2-2; perhaps TRBD1 as D (5 bases). The CDR3 totals 14 residues. Germline assignment: CDR1 MNHNS and CDR2 SASEGT. V was trimmed by 2 bases and J by 6 bases, leaving 10 bases between them. CDR3 sequence (DNA): TGTGCCAGCAGTGAACAGGGTTTGCCCGGGGAGCTGTTTTTT. Translating it yields CASSEQGLPGELFF.

V gene TRBV6-6 combines with J gene TRBJ2-7; D not certain. In germline, CDR1 is MNHNY, CDR2 SVGAGI (reference sequence). This CDR3 has 13 amino acids. Trimming stripped 2 bases from V and 4 bases from J, with 9 bases between. This CDR3 reads CASSYIPLYEQYF. The CDR3 DNA reads TGTGCCAGCAGTTACATCCCTCTGTACGAGCAGTACTTC.

V is TRBV18 and J is TRBJ2-3, with no clear D. The CDR3 runs 14 residues. Between the trimmed V and J ends, which lost 0 bases and 2 bases, there was a span of 6 bases. Germline CDR1 KGHSH, CDR2 LQKENI. Written as DNA, the CDR3 is TGTGCCAGCTCACCACCTAGTACCACAGATACGCAGTATTTT. This encodes CASSPPSTTDTQYF.

This clonotype has just a few counts. V and J are TRBV6-1 and TRBJ1-5; no clear D gene. This CDR3 is 13 amino acids long. Trimming removed 6 bases at V and 0 bases at J, with 6 bases between. Germline CDR1 MNHNS, CDR2 SASEGT. CDR3: CASSKGSNQPQHF. CDR3 nucleotide sequence: TGTGCCAGCAGCAAGGGTAGCAATCAGCCCCAGCATTTT.

This clonotype was counted ten times or more. This sequence joins TRBV7-9 and TRBJ2-7, with 7 positions matching TRBD2. This CDR3 has 16 amino acids. Looked up from germline, CDR1 is SEHNR and CDR2 is FQNEAQ (reference sequence). The junction had 12 bases not matched to a gene; V was cut back by 3 bases and J by 4 bases. The CDR3 reads CASSFGGGTGQYEQYF. The CDR3 DNA is TGTGCCAGCAGCTTCGGGGGAGGGACCGGTCAGTACGAGCAGTACTTC.

This clonotype was detected a few times. The genes are TRBV20-1 and TRBJ2-7, with D tentatively TRBD2 (5 bases). V was cut by 2 bases and J by 0 bases, with 14 bases left in between. This CDR3 region has 15 residues. Germline V gene data show CDR1 as DFQATT and CDR2 as SNEGSKA (reference sequence). CDR3 amino acids: CSARRRPVSSYEQYF. The CDR3 DNA is TGCAGTGCTAGAAGGAGGCCGGTTAGCTCCTACGAGCAGTACTTC.

This clonotype was seen at least ten times. CDR3 protein: CASSLQGDQPQHF. The DNA for the CDR3 is TGTGCCAGCAGTTTACAGGGGGATCAGCCCCAGCATTTT. The chain couples TRBV7-9 to TRBJ1-5; TRBD1 aligns across 8 bases. The CDR3 length is 13 residues. From germline, CDR1 is SEHNR and CDR2 FQNEAQ (reference sequence). V dropped 6 bases and J dropped 5; count of bases not matched to a gene: 3.

This clonotype was observed a handful of times. The chain couples TRBV7-9 to TRBJ2-3; D call uncertain. The ends were cut back, 2 bases at V and 0 bases at J, with 12 bases in the middle. The length of the CDR3 is 16 residues. Germline V gene lookup returns CDR1 SEHNR and CDR2 FQNEAQ (reference sequence). CDR3 DNA sequence: TGTGCCAGCAGCTTATTGGCAGCCTCTAGCACAGATACGCAGTATTTT. Protein sequence: CASSLLAASSTDTQYF.

This clonotype was counted only a few times. V usage is TRBV12-3 or TRBV12-4 and J usage is TRBJ1-1; unclear D gene. This CDR3 region has 14 residues. The ends were cut back, 5 bases at V and 3 bases at J, with 13 bases in the middle. In DNA form, the CDR3 reads TGTGCCAGCAGTGACCAATCGGGGTACACTGAAGCTTTCTTT. It yields the protein CASSDQSGYTEAFF.

In this sample, this clonotype turned up a few times. The V call is TRBV11-2, the J call TRBJ2-5; 12 positions match TRBD2. Germline CDR1 reads SGHAT; CDR2 reads FQNNGV. V lost 2 bases to trimming and J lost 5 bases; unmatched junction nucleotides: 3. The CDR3 totals 15 residues. CDR3 coding DNA: TGTGCCAGCAGCTTACGACTAGCGGGGGAGGAGACCCAGTACTTC. It yields the protein CASSLRLAGEETQYF.

This chain uses TRBV25-1 with TRBJ2-1, with 12 bases fitting TRBD2. This CDR3 region has 18 residues. After removal of 3 bases from V and 8 bases from J, the junction contained 14 bases not matched to a gene. Germline CDR1 and CDR2: MGHDK and SYGVNS. CDR3 amino acids: CASSEDPLAGGGVDEQFF. The CDR3 region has the DNA TGTGCCAGCAGTGAGGATCCACTAGCGGGAGGAGGGGTAGATGAGCAGTTCTTC.

The rearrangement uses TRBV7-6 and TRBJ2-7; 10 bases line up with TRBD1. V gave up 5 bases and J gave up 6 bases; unmatched junction bases: 13. This CDR3 is 16 amino acids long. CDR1 is SGHVS, CDR2 FNYEAQ, per germline. The CDR3 DNA reads TGTGCCAGCAGCCTACGAGGTGGGACAGGGGTTGCCGAGCAGTACTTC. This codes for CASSLRGGTGVAEQYF.

This chain uses TRBV4-1 with TRBJ1-1; 11 bases line up with TRBD1. Trimming at V came to 1 base and at J to 7 bases, leaving 5 bases not matched to a gene. Germline lookup yields CDR1 MGHRA and CDR2 YSYEKL. The length of the CDR3 is 15 residues. CDR3 coding DNA: TGCGCCAGCAGCCAAGTGGGGACAGGGGGATATGAAGCTTTCTTT. The encoded protein is CASSQVGTGGYEAFF.

The V and J genes are TRBV21-1 and TRBJ2-7; TRBD2 was called by the table and not checked on the DNA. TRBV21-1 is a pseudogene segment. The length of the CDR3 is 14 residues. This chain's CDR3 is CASSKVTSGYEQYF. Written as DNA, the CDR3 is TGTGCCAGCAGCAAAGTTACTAGCGGCTACGAGCAGTACTTC.

The chain links TRBV19 to TRBJ1-5, with D maybe TRBD1 (6 bases). Trimming took 5 bases from V and 8 from J, leaving 25 bases between them. The CDR3 consists of 17 residues. Germline V gene sequence: CDR1 LNHDA, CDR2 SQIVND (reference sequence). This CDR3 reads CASSSNRDTQKRKPQHF. The CDR3 nucleotides are TGTGCCAGTAGTTCGAACCGGGACACACAGAAGAGAAAGCCCCAGCATTTT.

This clonotype was recorded many times. CDR3 residues: CASSHYQNRDRLTDTQYF. Written as DNA, the CDR3 is TGTGCCAGCAGCCACTATCAAAACAGGGACCGACTCACAGATACGCAGTATTTT. This chain links TRBV5-6 with TRBJ2-3; tentative D call: TRBD1 (6 bases). Germline CDR1 and CDR2: SGHDT and YYEEEE. This CDR3 is 18 amino acids long. V lost 4 bases, J lost 2 bases, and 23 bases lay in between.

The V call is TRBV7-8, the J call TRBJ1-3; TRBD1 agrees at 9 bases. CDR3 length equals 15 residues. V lost 5 bases to trimming and J lost 5 bases; unmatched junction nucleotides: 7. Germline-derived CDR1 and CDR2 are SGHVS and FQNEAQ. CDR3 region: CASSQGQGTRNTIYF. The CDR3 DNA is TGTGCCAGCAGCCAGGGACAGGGTACAAGAAACACCATATATTTT.

This clonotype has more than one count but fewer than ten. The rearrangement uses TRBV5-1 and TRBJ2-1; no firm D call. Trimming cost V 3 bases and J 5 bases, with 9 bases left between them. The CDR3 consists of 13 residues. Germline lookup yields CDR1 SGHRS and CDR2 YFSETQ. CDR3 in amino acids: CASSSTQHNEQFF. CDR3 DNA sequence: TGCGCCAGCAGCTCGACCCAACACAATGAGCAGTTCTTC.

The rearrangement uses TRBV6-5 and TRBJ2-7; maybe TRBD1 (6 bases). The CDR3 spans 15 residues. V was trimmed by 2 bases and J by 5 bases, leaving 16 bases between them. The V gene's germline CDR1 is MNHEY and CDR2 SVGAGI. This CDR3 is CASSYKGVPADEQYF. CDR3 sequence (DNA): TGTGCCAGCAGTTACAAGGGGGTTCCTGCTGACGAGCAGTACTTC.

This clonotype has ten or more counts. This chain connects TRBV5-1 to TRBJ2-5; D is ambiguous. This CDR3 region has 14 residues. Germline V lookup: CDR1 SGHRS, CDR2 YFSETQ. V was shortened by 2 bases and J by 5 bases, with 13 bases between the two germline ends. DNA for the CDR3: TGCGCCAGCAGCTTTGAGTTCGCCTCCGAGACCCAGTACTTC. Protein: CASSFEFASETQYF.

This clonotype was found a few times. The rearrangement uses TRBV18 and TRBJ2-7, with TRBD1 matching over 10 bases. Germline V lookup: CDR1 KGHSH, CDR2 LQKENI. V shed 6 bases and J 5 bases; nucleotides not matched to a gene: 10. This CDR3 is built from 15 residues. CDR3 residues: CASSTLRDRGHEQYF. In DNA, the CDR3 is TGTGCCAGCTCTACACTCCGGGACAGGGGCCACGAGCAGTACTTC.

V gene TRBV11-3 combines with J gene TRBJ2-2; D possibly uses TRBD1 or TRBD2 (6 bases each). The CDR3 is 14 residues long. The V gene lost 4 bases and the J gene lost 11 bases, with 17 bases spanning the gap. CDR1 is SGHNT and CDR2 is YENEEA in the germline V gene. In DNA, the CDR3 is TGTGCCAGCAGCTCGGGACACCCGGGGGTTGAGCTGTTTTTT. Encoded protein: CASSSGHPGVELFF.